This T cell receptor beta chain was identified in a study of T-cell reconstitution after alpha-beta-depleted transplantation in children. This clonotype has at least ten counts. The antigen remains undetermined. Findings and limits, study-wide: At day 60, the high TCRbeta diversity found in some patients originated from recipient T cells and thymic progenitors that had survived. Among T cells one year after transplant, newly produced cells accounted for most counts and diversity. Two months or so post-transplant, alpha-beta T cells reportedly derived from several hundred expanded graft clones.

Preparation of the TCRbeta library was carried out with unique molecular identifiers. TCRdb passed the PCR reads through MiXCR, listing each CDR3 protein once. This repertoire shows about 290,000 distinct CDR3 sequences, about 9.4% found once; its top ten account for approximately 7%. The source of this sequence is a boy under three years old with acute myeloid leukemia, due to receive a stem cell transplant. Sequenced here: PBMCs, sampled before TCRalphabeta/CD19-depleted stem cell transplant.

The CDR3 spells CASSFSGKANEQFF. Here the CDR3 DNA reads TGTGCCAGCAGCTTCTCAGGGAAGGCCAATGAGCAGTTCTTC. The chain links TRBV5-5 to TRBJ2-1; perhaps TRBD1 as D (5 bases). There are 14 residues in the CDR3. Trimming took off 2 bases at V and 6 bases at J, with 12 bases between the two ends. Per the germline V gene, CDR1 is SGHKS and CDR2 is YYEKEE (reference sequence).